This T cell receptor (beta chain) was identified in a study of cytomegalovirus exposure and HLA in healthy donors. The overall study: Most donors, approximately 82% of several hundred genotyped, fell in the Caucasian-associated ancestry cluster.

V was trimmed by 3 bases and J by 5 bases, leaving 10 bases between them. Germline V gene data show CDR1 as MDHEN and CDR2 as SYDVKM. The CDR3 consists of 14 residues. Primers: 60 Vbeta forward and 13 Jbeta reverse. TCRdb's table, derived via immunoSEQ multiplex PCR, lists solely in-frame clones and lacks some. The sample lists about 210,000 clones; 75% to 90% were seen once. The donors, nominally healthy at sampling, likely had unrecorded immune exposures. This receptor was obtained from a woman in her thirties in good health and CMV-seronegative. Material for sequencing was PBMCs. The chain carries TRBV28 and TRBJ1-4; D gene uncertain. CDR3 region: CASSLNSQNEKLFF. CDR3 coding DNA: TGTGCCAGCAGTTTGAACAGCCAAAATGAAAAACTGTTTTTT.